A single T cell receptor beta chain is shown here with its context. Produced via immunoSEQ multiplex PCR; TCRdb's table is partial and in-frame only. The data contain roughly 56,000 clones, approximately 86% of them singletons. This sample was included in a study of OX40 agonist ivuxolimab in advanced cancers. Trimming removed 7 bases from V and 2 bases from J, with 17 bases in between. Germline V gives CDR1 MNHEY, CDR2 SVGAGI. The CDR3 contains 15 residues. This sequence joins TRBV6-5 and TRBJ2-5, with D tentatively TRBD1 (5 bases). The clonotype comes from an adult with an advanced solid tumor such as melanoma, head and neck, liver or kidney cancer. The sample here was CD4+ or CD8+ T cells sorted from blood, taken in a trial of the OX40 agonist ivuxolimab. CDR3 sequence (DNA): TGTGCCAGCACCCATCGTGACAGTCTTCAAGAGACCCAGTACTTC. This sequence encodes CASTHRDSLQETQYF.